This TCR beta chain was sequenced for a study of blood T cell repertoires in COVID-19 (TCRdb year 2020). Regarding the complete study: Collaborator samples came from the United States, Italy and Spain and covered acute and convalescent phases of COVID-19. The prospective study material was composed of cDNA or gDNA derived from T cells, B-cell-depleted T cells, or PBMCs. Deeply sampled blood TCRbeta repertoires from subjects exposed to, actively infected with, or recovered from COVID-19 were included in the dataset. The repertoires were released in a freely available public database intended as a resource for research on the immune response to SARS-CoV-2. Samples were obtained from the ongoing ImmuneRACE study (first 160 participants) and from 1,254 subjects provided by 6 global collaborators. Sample metadata almost always included a de-identified subject ID, COVID-19 status, age in years and sex. Where HLA class I and class II types were available, the types were taken from metadata supplied by the sample provider, not from assay-based typing.

To note about this clone: This receptor's antigen is unknown. Base qualities were left out, and no much larger clone turns up one base away.

The collaborating institutions used their own protocols to collect whole blood in K2EDTA tubes. Collaborator samples were shipped for TCRbeta analysis as frozen whole blood, isolated PBMCs, or DNA extracted from either sample type. CDR1 and CDR2 are read off the germline V gene as KGHSH and LQKENI. V loses 6 bases of germline sequence and J loses 1 base, and the interval between the two ends is 10 bases. Inclusive of the bounding cysteine and phenylalanine, the CDR3 is 14 residues long. Kept here is only the CDR3 DNA, which spans 42 bases and is read in frame from base 1. The paper's findings and limits, for the study overall: The amount of clinical and demographic metadata varied by source and participant and was provided uncurated.

TCRbeta CDR3 regions were amplified from genomic DNA using the immunoSEQ Assay, a bias-controlled multiplex PCR. The published analysis was carried out like this. Nucleated cell counts per sample were estimated from amplification of reference gene primers within the assay. To quantify the absolute abundance of each unique TCRbeta CDR3 rearrangement, sequence reads were collapsed and filtered. For each sample, productive Simpson clonality was calculated as the square root of Simpson's diversity index over productive rearrangements. Imported from immuneACCESS, the table was reduced by TCRdb to in-frame sequences with V and J called. These copies leave out some clones; in studies compared against another copy, an unresolved V gene accounts for under half, and the cause of the remainder is not known. V, J and clone size are taken as reported in that table, and D and trimming were inferred from the DNA itself. Present in this sample are 90,000 to 100,000 clones, 86% of which were seen just once. The ten largest clones represent approximately 10% of the sample.

The chain is encoded by TRBV18 joined to TRBJ2-4; matching of 5 bases hints at TRBD2 as the D gene. This TCR derives from a man aged 45-65 years with acute or convalescent COVID-19. The sequencing sample was made of peripheral blood. For the CDR3, the sequence is CASSRGSAKNIQYF. The nucleotides read TGTGCCAGCTCCCGGGGATCGGCCAAAAACATTCAGTACTTC.